The 27 T cell receptor beta chains in this list originate from one sample, sequenced in a study of blood T cell repertoires in COVID-19. The data were produced by immunoSEQ multiplex PCR, yet TCRdb's version contains in-frame clones alone and is incomplete. The sample includes hundreds of thousands of clones, 87% of them seen just once. Sequencing used peripheral blood. All receptors come from a young man with active or convalescent COVID-19.

The chain is built from TRBV5-1 and TRBJ2-5; 12 nucleotides align to TRBD1. Germline V gives CDR1 SGHRS, CDR2 YFSETQ. J gave up 4 bases and V 6 bases, and 7 bases lay outside the gene matches. The CDR3 extends over 15 amino acids. In nucleotides, the CDR3 is TGCGCCAGCACTTCGGGACAGGGGGCTGGAGAGACCCAGTACTTC. Protein sequence: CASTSGQGAGETQYF.

The chain is built from TRBV5-1 and TRBJ1-1, with D unclear. Germline CDR1 SGHRS, CDR2 YFSETQ. V lost 0 bases, J lost 4 bases, and 13 bases lay in between. The CDR3 sequence is 15 residues long. For the CDR3, the DNA is TGCGCCAGCAGCTTGGTCGACACCCTCCCCACTGAAGCTTTCTTT. Translation: CASSLVDTLPTEAFF. Supplemented by reference TRBV5-1 and TRBJ1-1, the full variable domain reads KAGVTQTPRYLIKTRGQQVTLSCSPISGHRSVSWYQQTPGQGLQFLFEYFSETQRNKGNFPGRFSGRQFSNSRSEMNVSTLELGDSALYLCASSLVDTLPTEAFFGQGTRLTVV.

V usage is TRBV6-5 and J usage is TRBJ2-2; perhaps TRBD1 as D (5 bases). The germline V gene encodes CDR1 MNHEY and CDR2 SVGAGI. CDR3 size: 14 residues. The V end lost 6 bases, the J end lost 1 base, and 9 bases lay between the germline ends. This CDR3 reads CASRLTGNTGELFF. The CDR3 DNA follows: TGTGCCAGCAGGCTAACAGGGAACACCGGGGAGCTGTTTTTT.

The rearrangement uses TRBV13 and TRBJ2-1; 10 nucleotides line up with TRBD1. Trimming cost V 5 bases and J 5 bases; bases outside gene matches: 6. The germline CDR1 and CDR2 sequences are PRHDT and FYEKMQ (reference sequence). The CDR3 consists of 15 residues. CDR3 sequence: CASSTRDRGDNEQFF. CDR3 in DNA: TGTGCCAGCAGCACAAGGGACAGGGGCGACAATGAGCAGTTCTTC.

This chain uses TRBV5-4 with TRBJ1-2; D is undetermined. CDR1 and CDR2 from the germline V gene are SGHNT and YYREEE (reference sequence). This CDR3 spans 14 amino acids. With 3 bases removed from V and 5 bases from J, the gap between germline ends came to 14 bases. CDR3 in DNA: TGTGCCAGCAGCTCCCCGAGGGCAGAATATGGCTACACCTTC. Its protein is CASSSPRAEYGYTF.

The chain links TRBV29-1 to TRBJ2-1; the match to TRBD2 covers 9 bases. CDR3 length: 15 amino acids. Germline V lookup: CDR1 SQVTM, CDR2 ANQGSEA. V lost 4 bases and J lost 9; bases outside the gene matches: 13. CDR3 sequence reads: CSVGWGSGRRGEQFF. Written as DNA, the CDR3 is TGCAGCGTTGGCTGGGGAAGCGGGAGGAGGGGTGAGCAGTTCTTC.

This clone came up many times. V gene TRBV5-6 combines with J gene TRBJ1-2, with TRBD1 matching 7 bases. The V gene end was trimmed by 0 bases and the J gene end by 4 bases; junction bases not matched to a gene: 9. The CDR3 sequence is 16 residues long. In germline, CDR1 is SGHDT, CDR2 YYEEEE. CDR3 bases: TGTGCCAGCAGCTTGGAGGTTGGGCAGGGGGGCTATGGCTACACCTTC. Its translation: CASSLEVGQGGYGYTF.

This clone was picked up a small number of times. This chain's CDR3 is CASSDSLGASNQPQHF. The CDR3 DNA sequence: TGTGCCAGCAGTGACAGTCTTGGGGCGAGCAATCAGCCCCAGCATTTT. V usage is TRBV2 and J usage is TRBJ1-5; the D gene is possibly TRBD1 (5 bases). Trimming stripped 3 bases from V and 1 base from J, with 13 bases between. This CDR3 comprises 16 residues. Germline loops: CDR1 SNHLY, CDR2 FYNNEI.

CDR3 in amino acids: CASSPGRGSYEQYF. CDR3 bases: TGTGCCAGCAGCCCCGGCCGGGGTTCCTACGAGCAGTACTTC. The rearrangement joins TRBV7-9 to TRBJ2-7; TRBD2 is a possible D gene (5 bases). Trimming took off 5 bases at V and 1 base at J, with 12 bases between the two ends. This CDR3 is built from 14 residues. Germline V gene lookup returns CDR1 SEHNR and CDR2 FQNEAQ (reference sequence).

This clone was detected once. Distinct nucleotide sequences in the sample also encode this CDR3. J is TRBJ2-7 and V is TRBV5-1, with a weak D call TRBD1 (6 bases). Germline loops: CDR1 SGHRS, CDR2 YFSETQ. Trimming left V 4 bases short and J 2 bases short, with 10 bases between. The CDR3 length is 13 residues. CDR3 residues: CASSEDSTYEQYF. Here the CDR3 DNA reads TGCGCCAGCAGCGAGGACAGTACCTACGAGCAGTACTTC.

The rearrangement links TRBV6-5 to TRBJ2-1; tentative D call: TRBD2 (5 bases). Germline-derived CDR1 and CDR2 are MNHEY and SVGAGI. The CDR3 is 13 residues long. V lost 11 bases to trimming and J lost 0 bases, with 11 bases between them. The CDR3 reads CASAGDSYNEQFF. The CDR3 DNA is TGTGCCTCCGCCGGGGACTCCTACAATGAGCAGTTCTTC.

The V gene is TRBV5-1, the J gene TRBJ2-7; D remains ambiguous. The CDR3 has 15 amino acids. V lost 1 base and J lost 2, with 13 bases in between. Germline V gene lookup returns CDR1 SGHRS and CDR2 YFSETQ. The CDR3 loop is CASSLTAGGPYEQYF. The DNA of the CDR3 is TGCGCCAGCAGCTTGACGGCAGGTGGTCCCTACGAGCAGTACTTC. Full variable domain (missing parts from reference TRBV5-1 and TRBJ2-7): KAGVTQTPRYLIKTRGQQVTLSCSPISGHRSVSWYQQTPGQGLQFLFEYFSETQRNKGNFPGRFSGRQFSNSRSEMNVSTLELGDSALYLCASSLTAGGPYEQYFGPGTRLTVT.

The CDR3 nucleotides are TGTGCCAGCAGCTTCCGGGACAGCACCCCGAAGCCGGCCTACGAGCAGTACTTC. Protein sequence: CASSFRDSTPKPAYEQYF. This chain connects TRBV12-1 to TRBJ2-7; the table's TRBD1 call for D was not verified on the DNA. TRBV12-1 is given as a pseudogene. The CDR3 spans 18 residues.

J is TRBJ2-1 and V is TRBV29-1; 11 bases line up with TRBD2. CDR1 and CDR2 from the germline V gene are SQVTM and ANQGSEA. The CDR3 is 15 residues long. The J segment lost 0 bases and the V segment lost 3 bases, leaving 1 base of the junction unmatched. The CDR3 spells CSVDSGRASYNEQFF. In nucleotides, the CDR3 is TGCAGCGTTGATAGCGGGAGGGCCTCCTACAATGAGCAGTTCTTC.

V gene TRBV6-2 or TRBV6-3 combines with J gene TRBJ2-6, with D uncertain. Germline V CDR1 and CDR2: MNHEY, SVGEGT. The CDR3 has 15 amino acids. V lost 5 bases and J lost 0, with 8 bases in between. CDR3 amino acids: CASSQEHSGANVLTF. CDR3 sequence (DNA): TGTGCCAGCAGTCAGGAACACTCTGGGGCCAACGTCCTGACTTTC.

The V gene is TRBV27, the J gene TRBJ2-2; 9 bases are a match to TRBD2. Per the germline V gene, CDR1 is MNHEY and CDR2 is SMNVEV (reference sequence). V trimming: 6 bases; J trimming: 2 bases; junction bases outside the gene matches: 10. This CDR3 has 17 residues. This CDR3 reads CASRGRGLAFNTGELFF. CDR3 bases: TGTGCCAGCAGGGGACGCGGACTAGCGTTTAACACCGGGGAGCTGTTTTTT.

This clone was seen just once. J is TRBJ1-2 and V is TRBV2; no reliable D call. Looked up from germline, CDR1 is SNHLY and CDR2 is FYNNEI. Trimming cost V 9 bases and J 6 bases, with 11 bases left between them. The CDR3 runs to 11 residues. CDR3 sequence reads: CARAGQNGYTF. CDR3 bases: TGTGCCAGGGCAGGCCAAAATGGCTACACCTTC. Supplemented by reference TRBV2 and TRBJ1-2, the full variable domain reads EPEVTQTPSHQVTQMGQEVILRCVPISNHLYFYWYRQILGQKVEFLVSFYNNEISEKSEIFDDQFSVERPDGSNFTLKIRSTKLEDSAMYFCARAGQNGYTFGSGTRLTVV.

The J gene is TRBJ2-7, the V gene TRBV5-1, with D possibly TRBD1 on 6 matching bases. The germline CDR1 and CDR2 sequences are SGHRS and YFSETQ. The V end was cut by 0 bases, the J end by 0 bases, with 19 bases between. This CDR3 is built from 18 residues. The CDR3 DNA is TGCGCCAGCAGCTTGGACCGGCTCCAGACAGGATTCTCCTACGAGCAGTACTTC. Its protein product is CASSLDRLQTGFSYEQYF.

This chain links TRBV7-6 with TRBJ2-5, with 10 bases identical to TRBD2. The CDR3 covers 16 residues. V trimming: 0 bases; J trimming: 5 bases; junction bases outside the gene matches: 6. Germline loops: CDR1 SGHVS, CDR2 FNYEAQ. This chain's CDR3 is CASSLADSGGTETQYF. CDR3 bases: TGTGCCAGCAGCTTAGCGGATAGCGGGGGGACTGAGACCCAGTACTTC.

The chain links TRBV27 to TRBJ1-6; D is undetermined. The CDR3 loop spans 15 amino acids. V was cut by 9 bases and J by 1 base, with 13 bases left in between. The germline V gene has CDR1 MNHEY and CDR2 SMNVEV (reference sequence). CDR3 region: CASSWPSSYNSPLHF. The CDR3 DNA is TGTGCCAGTTCTTGGCCTTCTTCCTATAATTCACCCCTCCACTTT.

The chain is built from TRBV9 and TRBJ2-1, with TRBD2 matching 7 bases. V lost 0 bases, J lost 3 bases, and 6 bases stayed unmatched. The CDR3 covers 16 residues. Germline V gene data show CDR1 as SGDLS and CDR2 as YYNGEE. The CDR3 spells CASSVDSTGGYNEQFF. The DNA of the CDR3 is TGTGCCAGCAGCGTAGATTCAACGGGGGGCTACAATGAGCAGTTCTTC.

The chain joins TRBV7-9 to TRBJ1-1; D remains ambiguous. CDR1 and CDR2 from the germline V gene are SEHNR and FQNEAQ (reference sequence). The CDR3 is 13 amino acids. Trimming cost V 5 bases and J 2 bases, with 9 bases left between them. The CDR3 bases are TGTGCCAGCAGCCCCGGTTACAACACTGAAGCTTTCTTT. It is translated as CASSPGYNTEAFF.

By proportion, this clone is medium-sized. Distinct nucleotide sequences in the sample also encode this CDR3. The chain joins TRBV19 to TRBJ2-1; the D gene is possibly TRBD2 (6 bases). This CDR3 spans 15 amino acids. V was shortened by 2 bases and J by 2 bases, with 10 bases between the two germline ends. The germline gives CDR1 LNHDA, CDR2 SQIVND (reference sequence). The CDR3 here is CASSIRGGTYNEQFF. The CDR3 DNA reads as TGTGCCAGTAGTATACGGGGCGGGACCTACAATGAGCAGTTCTTC. The entire variable domain, with the rest obtained from reference TRBV19 and TRBJ2-1, is as follows: DGGITQSPKYLFRKEGQNVTLSCEQNLNHDAMYWYRQDPGQGLRLIYYSQIVNDFQKGDIAEGYSVSREKKESFPLTVTSAQKNPTAFYLCASSIRGGTYNEQFFGPGTRLTVL.

This chain uses TRBV9 with TRBJ2-2; 10 bases are shared with TRBD2. The V gene's germline CDR1 is SGDLS and CDR2 YYNGEE. The CDR3 length is 15 residues. Germline trimming cut 3 bases from V and 6 bases from J; bases unmatched to any gene: 5. DNA of the CDR3: TGTGCCAGCAGCGGAGCGGGAGGGAAGGCCGGGGAGCTGTTTTTT. This encodes CASSGAGGKAGELFF. The full variable domain, rest sourced from reference TRBV9 and TRBJ2-2, is DSGVTQTPKHLITATGQRVTLRCSPRSGDLSVYWYQQSLDQGLQFLIQYYNGEERAKGNILERFSAQQFPDLHSELNLSSLELGDSALYFCASSGAGGKAGELFFGEGSRLTVL.

This clone was detected a few times. The chain employs TRBV27 and TRBJ2-7, with 11 bases matching TRBD2. This CDR3 is 15 amino acids long. V shed 7 bases and J 5 bases; nucleotides not matched to a gene: 10. CDR1 and CDR2 (germline): MNHEY, SMNVEV (reference sequence). The CDR3 DNA follows: TGTGCCAGCACCCCAACTAGCGGGAGTTCCCACGAGCAGTACTTC. Protein sequence: CASTPTSGSSHEQYF.

V is TRBV4-1 and J is TRBJ1-1; TRBD1 matches at 7 bases. The J segment lost 0 bases and the V segment lost 1 base, leaving 14 bases of the junction unmatched. CDR1 and CDR2 from the germline V gene are MGHRA and YSYEKL. The CDR3 runs 19 residues. CDR3 in DNA: TGCGCCAGCAGCCAAGGCGTTAGACAGGGTTGGGGAATGAACACTGAAGCTTTCTTT. Amino acid sequence: CASSQGVRQGWGMNTEAFF.

The genes are TRBV7-6 and TRBJ2-1; 7 nucleotides align to TRBD1. The V gene's germline CDR1 is SGHVS and CDR2 FNYEAQ. J gave up 3 bases and V 5 bases, and 1 base lay outside the gene matches. The CDR3 covers 13 residues. The CDR3 sequence is CASSAGGYNEQFF. The CDR3, as DNA: TGTGCCAGCAGCGCAGGGGGCTACAATGAGCAGTTCTTC.